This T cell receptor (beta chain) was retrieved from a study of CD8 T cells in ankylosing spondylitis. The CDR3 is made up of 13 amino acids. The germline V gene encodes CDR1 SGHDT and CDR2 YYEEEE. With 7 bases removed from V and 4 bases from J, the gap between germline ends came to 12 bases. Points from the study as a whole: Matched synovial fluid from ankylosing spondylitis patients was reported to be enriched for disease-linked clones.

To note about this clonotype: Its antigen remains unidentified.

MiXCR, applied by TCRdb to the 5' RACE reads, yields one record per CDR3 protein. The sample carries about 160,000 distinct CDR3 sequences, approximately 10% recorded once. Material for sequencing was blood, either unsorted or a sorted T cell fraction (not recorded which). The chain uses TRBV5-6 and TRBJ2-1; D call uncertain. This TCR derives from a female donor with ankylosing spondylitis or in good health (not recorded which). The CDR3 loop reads CASCFSVYNEQFF. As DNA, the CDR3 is TGTGCCAGCTGTTTCTCGGTTTACAATGAGCAGTTCTTC.